Listed below are T cell receptor beta chains from one sample, sequenced in a study of cytomegalovirus exposure and HLA in healthy donors. The repertoire was sequenced with immunoSEQ multiplex PCR; TCRdb's copy has only in-frame clones and lacks some. The table has about 170,000 clones, around 78% seen once; the top ten hold about 1.9%. Input material: PBMCs. The receptors were sampled from a woman aged 30 to 39 in good health and CMV-seropositive. Both conserved end residues are part of each CDR3. D genes are given only for firm matches. Not all rows give a size; the values are once, few, many and, for expanded clones, a class.

J gene | clone size | V gene | D gene | CDR3 DNA | CDR3 protein
TRBJ2-7 | NA | TRBV6-5 | NA | TGTGCCAGCAGTTATATAAGGTTTAGAGGGACCTACGAGCAGTACTTC | CASSYIRFRGTYEQYF
TRBJ1-1 | NA | TRBV5-5 | TRBD1 | TGTGCCAGCAGCTTGTTTGGGACAGTACTTGAAGCTTTCTTT | CASSLFGTVLEAFF
TRBJ2-7 | NA | TRBV5-1 | TRBD1 | TGCGCCAGCAGCCAGAATCCGACAGGGGGTGACGAGCAGTACTTC | CASSQNPTGGDEQYF
TRBJ1-6 | NA | TRBV5-1 | TRBD1 | TGCGCCAGCAGCTTGGGGTGGGGACAGGCTGCCTCACCCCTCCACTTT | CASSLGWGQAASPLHF
TRBJ2-2 | NA | TRBV5-6 | NA | TGTGCCAGCAGCCGCCCCGGGGGTTTGGTCTCCGGGGAGCTGTTTTTT | CASSRPGGLVSGELFF
TRBJ2-5 | NA | TRBV2 | NA | TGTGCCAGCAGTGGTTCTACAGGAGAGACCCAGTACTTC | CASSGSTGETQYF
TRBJ2-1 | few | TRBV5-1 | TRBD1 | TGCGCCAGCAGCTTGTCAGACAGGGGAGCTTTCAATGAGCAGTTCTTC | CASSLSDRGAFNEQFF
TRBJ1-6 | few | TRBV4-3 | TRBD1 | TGCGCCAGCAGCCAAGGACAGGGGTATTCACCCCTCCACTTT | CASSQGQGYSPLHF
TRBJ1-2 | NA | TRBV21-1 | NA | TGTGCCAGCAGCAGAAGGCGGATTCGACAGGAGGATGGCTACACCTTC | CASSRRRIRQEDGYTF
TRBJ2-1 | NA | TRBV7-8 | TRBD2 | TGTGCCAGCACCATAGGGCCAGCGGGGCCCTACAATGAGCAGTTCTTC | CASTIGPAGPYNEQFF
TRBJ1-2 | NA | TRBV5-4 | TRBD1 | TGTGCCAGCAGCTTTGGACAGGGAGGTACTGACTATGGCTACACCTTC | CASSFGQGGTDYGYTF
TRBJ2-1 | NA | TRBV9 | TRBD2 | TGTGCCAGCAGCCCCACACTAGCGGGGGTTCTTTACAATGAGCAGTTCTTC | CASSPTLAGVLYNEQFF
TRBJ2-1 | NA | TRBV2 | TRBD2 | TGTGCCAGCAGTGCCCCTAGCGGGAGTTCGAACAATGAGCAGTTCTTC | CASSAPSGSSNNEQFF
TRBJ1-2 | NA | TRBV28 | TRBD1 | TGTGCCAGCATCTTACAGGGGGCTGCTAACTATGGCTACACCTTC | CASILQGAANYGYTF
TRBJ2-7 | NA | TRBV5-1 | NA | TGCGCCAGCAGCTTGTGGGCGGGCCTAACGTCGCGGAACTCCTACGAGCAGTACTTC | CASSLWAGLTSRNSYEQYF
TRBJ2-7 | once | TRBV28 | TRBD1 | TGTGCCATCGCTATGACAGGGAAGTCCTACGAGCAGTACTTC | CAIAMTGKSYEQYF
TRBJ2-7 | NA | TRBV27 | TRBD1 | TGTGCCAGCAGTCTCACAGGGGGCATAGGGCAGTACTTC | CASSLTGGIGQYF
TRBJ2-3 | NA | TRBV28 | NA | TGTGCCAGCAGTTTACCAACCCGACAGGCCATTAGCACAGATACGCAGTATTTT | CASSLPTRQAISTDTQYF
TRBJ1-1 | once | TRBV6-5 | NA | TGTGCCAGCAGTTACTCCCCGACACTTCTTAACACTGAAGCTTTCTTT | CASSYSPTLLNTEAFF
TRBJ1-5 | once | TRBV19 | TRBD1 | TGTGCCAGTAGTAAGGGACAGCTACTCAATCAACCCCAGCATTTT | CASSKGQLLNQPQHF
TRBJ1-2 | NA | TRBV4-1 | NA | TGCGCCAGCAGCCAAGTTAGTCTCTATGGCTACACCTTC | CASSQVSLYGYTF
TRBJ1-4 | few | TRBV9 | NA | TGTGCCAGCAGCCTGCGGGGCAGTTTTTTTTTGTTTAATGAAAAACTGTTTTTT | CASSLRGSFFLFNEKLFF
TRBJ1-2 | NA | TRBV5-6 | NA | TGTGCCAGCAGCCTCACCTGGGGCGGCTACACCTTC | CASSLTWGGYTF
TRBJ2-1 | NA | TRBV27 | TRBD2 | TGTGCCAGCAGTTTATTACTAGCGGGAGCAGCGGGATCCTACAATGAGCAGTTCTTC | CASSLLLAGAAGSYNEQFF
TRBJ2-1 | NA | TRBV5-1 | NA | TGCGCCAGCAGCTTATGGTCGGATGAGCAGTTCTTC | CASSLWSDEQFF
TRBJ1-3 | NA | TRBV6-4 | NA | TGTGCCAGCAATAGAGCGCAACAGGAGAGCTCTGGAAACACCATATATTTT | CASNRAQQESSGNTIYF